This T cell receptor beta chain was identified in a study of identical twins. General study results and limits: Models underestimated how often monozygotic twins shared out-of-frame TCR alpha.

In germline, CDR1 is SQVTM, CDR2 ANQGSEA. The CDR3 region is 11 residues in length, termini included. This clonotype was counted between two and nine times. As yet, its antigen is unknown. No conserved phenylalanine or tryptophan ends this CDR3, so it is likely a read error. Because the CDR3's place on the DNA is in doubt, the DNA is left out and the CDR3 is given as listed by TCRdb. A universal primer site was incorporated via template switching, and the cDNA contained unique molecular identifiers. One entry per CDR3 protein results from TCRdb running MiXCR on the 5' RACE reads. The sample shows 570,000 or so distinct CDR3 sequences, around 9.6% of them seen only once. With no exceptions, donors were healthy Caucasians. These data were also filed under a second study, of yellow fever vaccine responses in identical twins. According to that study: Reported findings indicate that twins' vaccine T cell responses seemed partially convergent, partially personalized.

The TCR originated in a woman aged 18-30 years in good health. Material: PBMCs. The chain has TRBV29-1 and TRBJ2-7; the table's TRBD1 call for D was not verified on the DNA. The CDR3 reads CSVVLGTDFLL.